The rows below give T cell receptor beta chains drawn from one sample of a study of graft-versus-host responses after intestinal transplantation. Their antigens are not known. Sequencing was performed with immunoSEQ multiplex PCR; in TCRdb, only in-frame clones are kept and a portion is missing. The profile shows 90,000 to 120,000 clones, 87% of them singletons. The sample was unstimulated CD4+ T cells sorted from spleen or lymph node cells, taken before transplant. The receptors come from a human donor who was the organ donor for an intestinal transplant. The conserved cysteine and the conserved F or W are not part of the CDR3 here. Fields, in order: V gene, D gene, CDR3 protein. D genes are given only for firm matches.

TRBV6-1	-	ASVENSHSYEQY
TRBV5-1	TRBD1	ASSWDRGPDQPQH
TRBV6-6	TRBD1	ASTLPGQGEKLF
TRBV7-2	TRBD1	ASQDRASNEQY
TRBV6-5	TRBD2	ASSYSMLADYNEQF
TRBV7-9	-	ASSLTLSWGGELF
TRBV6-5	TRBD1	ASRGTVSPLH
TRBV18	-	ASSTVVMVDNYGYT
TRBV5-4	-	ASSSYSYNEQF
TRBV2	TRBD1	ASSLQGEADTQY
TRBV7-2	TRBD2	ASSLARVAGGPGTQY
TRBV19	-	ASRPGRTSYEQY
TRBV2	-	ASRDTYEQY